One sample yielded the 8 T cell receptor beta chains listed below, sequenced in a study of blood T cell repertoires in COVID-19. Produced via immunoSEQ multiplex PCR; TCRdb's table is partial and in-frame only. The sample has roughly 200,000 clones, roughly 87% seen once. Input material: PBMCs or T cells enriched from blood (not recorded which). All receptors derive from a man in his late teens or twenties with acute COVID-19.

V gene TRBV5-1 combines with J gene TRBJ1-6, with D hard to call. The V gene's germline CDR1 is SGHRS and CDR2 YFSETQ. V lost 0 bases, J lost 7 bases, and 11 bases lay in between. CDR3 length: 15 residues. The CDR3: CASSLASAGNSPLHF. The CDR3 DNA sequence: TGCGCCAGCAGCTTGGCCAGCGCTGGCAATTCACCCCTCCACTTT.

The genes are TRBV4-1 and TRBJ1-5; D gene ambiguous. The CDR3 contains 14 residues. CDR1 and CDR2 (germline): MGHRA, YSYEKL. V was cut by 3 bases and J by 6 bases, with 12 bases left in between. As DNA, the CDR3 is TGCGCCAGCAGCCAGAGTACCGCCCTTCAGCCCCAGCATTTT. It specifies CASSQSTALQPQHF.

This sequence joins TRBV5-1 and TRBJ2-7, with D possibly matching TRBD2 (5 bases). The CDR3 contains 14 residues. V lost 2 bases and J lost 3, with 12 bases in between. Germline CDR1 and CDR2: SGHRS and YFSETQ. The CDR3 sequence is CASSFEGANYEQYF. The CDR3 bases are TGCGCCAGCAGCTTCGAGGGCGCGAACTACGAGCAGTACTTC.

J is TRBJ1-4 and V is TRBV25-1; 7 bases agree with TRBD1. The CDR3 totals 14 residues. V gave up 2 bases and J gave up 5 bases; unmatched junction bases: 2. Germline V gene data show CDR1 as MGHDK and CDR2 as SYGVNS. The CDR3 DNA is TGTGCCAGCAGTGAAACGACAGGGAATGAAAAACTGTTTTTT. Translating it yields CASSETTGNEKLFF.

The chain carries TRBV24-1 and TRBJ2-7; tentative D call: TRBD1 (5 bases). Per germline, CDR1 KGHDR and CDR2 SFDVKD. The CDR3 length is 15 residues. Deletions cut 2 bases from V and 0 bases from J, with 10 bases between. As DNA, the CDR3 is TGTGCCACCAGTGATTCGACAGCACTCTCCTACGAGCAGTACTTC. This encodes CATSDSTALSYEQYF.

V usage is TRBV28 and J usage is TRBJ1-3; D may be TRBD1 (6 bases). Germline CDR1 is MDHEN and CDR2 is SYDVKM. With 4 bases removed from V and 5 bases from J, the gap between germline ends came to 15 bases. CDR3 length: 15 amino acids. CDR3 bases: TGTGCCAGCAGTTCACACCAGGGGTTGAGAAACACCATATATTTT. Its translation: CASSSHQGLRNTIYF.

The chain carries TRBV4-1 and TRBJ2-1, with a weak D call TRBD1 (7 bases). Trimming removed 2 bases from V and 6 bases from J, with 17 bases in between. This CDR3 has 16 residues. Per the germline V gene, CDR1 is MGHRA and CDR2 is YSYEKL. DNA for the CDR3: TGCGCCAGCAGCCAACCCGGAGGGGGCCAGATCAATGAGCAGTTCTTC. It is translated as CASSQPGGGQINEQFF.

The chain recombines TRBV2 with TRBJ1-2; D gene unclear. This CDR3 is built from 13 residues. Trimming pared 6 bases from V and 8 bases from J, leaving 16 bases between. Germline V gives CDR1 SNHLY, CDR2 FYNNEI. DNA of the CDR3: TGTGCCAGCAGGAAAGGCCAGCGACGGGGCTACACCTTC. Translating it yields CASRKGQRRGYTF.